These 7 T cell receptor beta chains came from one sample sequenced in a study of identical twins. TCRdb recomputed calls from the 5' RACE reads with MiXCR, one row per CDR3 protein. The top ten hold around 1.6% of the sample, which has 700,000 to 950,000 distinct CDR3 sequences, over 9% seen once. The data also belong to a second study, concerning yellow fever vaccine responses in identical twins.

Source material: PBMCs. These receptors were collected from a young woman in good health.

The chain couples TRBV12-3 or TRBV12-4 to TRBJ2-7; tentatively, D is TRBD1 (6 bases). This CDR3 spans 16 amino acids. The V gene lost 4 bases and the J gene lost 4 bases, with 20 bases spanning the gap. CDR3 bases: TGTGCCAGCAGTTCAAGAACCGGGACACTGGATTACGAGCAGTACTTC. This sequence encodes CASSSRTGTLDYEQYF.

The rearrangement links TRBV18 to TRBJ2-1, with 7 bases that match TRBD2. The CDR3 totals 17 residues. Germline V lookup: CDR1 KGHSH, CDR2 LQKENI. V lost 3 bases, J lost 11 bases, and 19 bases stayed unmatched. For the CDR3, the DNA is TGTGCCAGCTCACCGATGAGCGGGGCCCTTCAAGGGAATCAGCAGTTCTTC. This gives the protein CASSPMSGALQGNQQFF.

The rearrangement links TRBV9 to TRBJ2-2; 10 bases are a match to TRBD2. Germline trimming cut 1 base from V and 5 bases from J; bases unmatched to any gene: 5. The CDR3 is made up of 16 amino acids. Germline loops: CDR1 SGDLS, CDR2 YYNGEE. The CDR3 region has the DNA TGTGCCAGCAGCGTACTAGCGGGGGCCTTTACCGGGGAGCTGTTTTTT. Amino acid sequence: CASSVLAGAFTGELFF.

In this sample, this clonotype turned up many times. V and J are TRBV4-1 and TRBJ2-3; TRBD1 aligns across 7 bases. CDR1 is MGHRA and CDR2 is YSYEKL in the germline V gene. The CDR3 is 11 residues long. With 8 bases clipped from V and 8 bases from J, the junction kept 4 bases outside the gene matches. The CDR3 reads CASSRQGTQYF. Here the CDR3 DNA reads TGCGCCAGCTCAAGACAGGGTACGCAGTATTTT.

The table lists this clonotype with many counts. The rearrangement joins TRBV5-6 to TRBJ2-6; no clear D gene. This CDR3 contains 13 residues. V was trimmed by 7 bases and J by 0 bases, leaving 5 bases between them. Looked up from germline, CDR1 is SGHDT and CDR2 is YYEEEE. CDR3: CASGFSGANVLTF. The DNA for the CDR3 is TGTGCCAGCGGATTCTCTGGGGCCAACGTCCTGACTTTC.

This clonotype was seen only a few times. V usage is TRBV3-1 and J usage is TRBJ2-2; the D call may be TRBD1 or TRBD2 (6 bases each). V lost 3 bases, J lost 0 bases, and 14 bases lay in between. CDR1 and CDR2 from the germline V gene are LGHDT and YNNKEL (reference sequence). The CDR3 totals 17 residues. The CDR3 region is CASSHNPGAPNTGELFF. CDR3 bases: TGTGCCAGCAGCCATAATCCGGGGGCCCCGAACACCGGGGAGCTGTTTTTT.

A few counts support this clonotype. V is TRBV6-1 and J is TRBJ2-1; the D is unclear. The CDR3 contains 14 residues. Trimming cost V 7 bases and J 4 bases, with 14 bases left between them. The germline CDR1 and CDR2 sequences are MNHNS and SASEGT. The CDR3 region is CASTPGLEYNEQFF. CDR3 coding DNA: TGTGCCAGCACCCCAGGTCTGGAGTACAATGAGCAGTTCTTC.